One and the same sample provided the 8 T cell receptor beta chains below, sequenced in a study of CD8+ T cells in alopecia areata. Described treatment: oral pan-JAK inhibitor, 5-10 mg twice daily. RNA, once extracted, was reverse transcribed into cDNA for use as the sequencing template. Data came from immunoSEQ multiplex PCR; TCRdb stores just in-frame clones and leaves some out. Counted here are a few hundred thousand clones, around three fifths occurring once; the ten biggest clones make up roughly 1.5%. The sequences come from CD4+ T cells sorted from blood, collected at week 4, from a patient treated with tofacitinib. The receptors come from a human donor with alopecia areata.

This clone was seen only a few times. This sequence joins TRBV2 and TRBJ2-2; TRBD1 matches at 8 bases. V lost 3 bases to trimming and J lost 4 bases; unmatched junction nucleotides: 1. CDR3 length equals 14 residues. Per the germline V gene, CDR1 is SNHLY and CDR2 is FYNNEI. The CDR3 sequence is CASSDRGLTGELFF. In DNA form, the CDR3 reads TGTGCCAGCAGTGACAGGGGGCTCACCGGGGAGCTGTTTTTT.

The chain joins TRBV6-1 to TRBJ1-1; D is perhaps TRBD1 (5 bases). The CDR3 consists of 13 residues. CDR1 and CDR2 (germline): MNHNS, SASEGT. Trimming left V 5 bases short and J 0 bases short, with 7 bases between. CDR3 bases: TGTGCCAGCAGTTCGGACATGAACACTGAAGCTTTCTTT. As protein: CASSSDMNTEAFF.

The rearrangement uses TRBV4-3 and TRBJ1-5; no clear D gene. Between the trimmed V and J ends, which lost 0 bases and 7 bases, there was a span of 10 bases. The germline V gene encodes CDR1 LGHNA and CDR2 YSLEER. The CDR3 covers 14 residues. The CDR3 nucleotides are TGCGCCAGCAGCCAAGATGGGGTTGACCAGCCCCAGCATTTT. Translation: CASSQDGVDQPQHF.

This chain links TRBV15 with TRBJ1-1; D gene unclear. The V end was cut by 0 bases, the J end by 1 base, with 21 bases between. This CDR3 is built from 19 residues. The germline V gene encodes CDR1 LNHNV and CDR2 YYDKDF (reference sequence). This chain's CDR3 is CATSREGIFYGQANTEAFF. The DNA of the CDR3 is TGTGCCACCAGCAGAGAGGGGATATTCTACGGGCAGGCGAACACTGAAGCTTTCTTT.

CDR3 protein: CASSLSTSGGRRYNEQFF. The DNA for the CDR3 is TGTGCCAGCAGCCTATCAACTAGCGGGGGGCGCCGATACAATGAGCAGTTCTTC. The gene calls are TRBV5-6 and TRBJ2-1; 12 bases align to TRBD2. Germline loops: CDR1 SGHDT, CDR2 YYEEEE. Unmatched junction bases numbered 12, after V lost 4 bases and J lost 4 bases. The CDR3 has 18 amino acids.

This clone was seen a handful of times. The chain recombines TRBV19 with TRBJ2-1; D is unresolved. This CDR3 is 13 amino acids long. Between the trimmed V and J ends, which lost 7 bases and 5 bases, there was a span of 12 bases. Germline V gives CDR1 LNHDA, CDR2 SQIVND (reference sequence). The CDR3 DNA sequence: TGTGCCAGTAATGGGATTCACCACAATGAGCAGTTCTTC. Encoded protein: CASNGIHHNEQFF.

The CDR3 sequence is CASSLAGARKDTQYF. The DNA for the CDR3 is TGTGCCAGCAGCTTAGCGGGGGCCCGGAAAGATACGCAGTATTTT. The chain combines TRBV7-9 with TRBJ2-3; perhaps TRBD1 as D (6 bases). Germline CDR1 is SEHNR and CDR2 is FQNEAQ (reference sequence). The V and J ends lost 0 bases and 5 bases respectively, with 12 bases between them. The length of the CDR3 is 15 residues.

The genes are TRBV25-1 and TRBJ1-4; no definite D call. The germline gives CDR1 MGHDK, CDR2 SYGVNS. Trimming stripped 3 bases from V and 8 bases from J, with 1 base between. CDR3 size: 10 residues. The CDR3 sequence: CASSEEKLFF. DNA of the CDR3: TGTGCCAGCAGTGAGGAAAAACTGTTTTTT.